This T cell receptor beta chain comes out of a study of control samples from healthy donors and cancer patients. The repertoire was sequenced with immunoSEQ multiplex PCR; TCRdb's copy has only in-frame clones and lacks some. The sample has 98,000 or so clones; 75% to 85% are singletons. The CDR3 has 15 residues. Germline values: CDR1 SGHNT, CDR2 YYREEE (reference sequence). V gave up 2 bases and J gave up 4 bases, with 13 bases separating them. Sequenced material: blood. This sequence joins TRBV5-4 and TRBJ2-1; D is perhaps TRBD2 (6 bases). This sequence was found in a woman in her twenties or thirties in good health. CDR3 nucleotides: TGTGCCAGCAGCTTACTGGGGGGTATGTACAATGAGCAGTTCTTC. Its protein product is CASSLLGGMYNEQFF.